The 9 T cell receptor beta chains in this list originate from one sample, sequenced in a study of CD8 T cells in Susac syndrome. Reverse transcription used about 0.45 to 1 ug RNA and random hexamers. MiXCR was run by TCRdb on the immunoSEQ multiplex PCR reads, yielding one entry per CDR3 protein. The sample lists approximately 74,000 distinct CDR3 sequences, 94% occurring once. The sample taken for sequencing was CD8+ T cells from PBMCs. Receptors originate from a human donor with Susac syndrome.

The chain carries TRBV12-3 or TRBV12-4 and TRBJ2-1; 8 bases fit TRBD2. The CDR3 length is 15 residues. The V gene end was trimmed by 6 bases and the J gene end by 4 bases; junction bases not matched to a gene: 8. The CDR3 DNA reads TGTGCCAGCAGCCGCGGTAGCGGGGAATACAATGAGCAGTTCTTC. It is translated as CASSRGSGEYNEQFF.

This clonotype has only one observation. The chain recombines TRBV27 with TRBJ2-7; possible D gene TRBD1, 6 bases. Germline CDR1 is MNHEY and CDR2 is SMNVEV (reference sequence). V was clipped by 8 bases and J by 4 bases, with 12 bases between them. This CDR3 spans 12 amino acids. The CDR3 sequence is CASGQGQYEQYF. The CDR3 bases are TGTGCCAGCGGGCAAGGACAGTACGAGCAGTACTTC.

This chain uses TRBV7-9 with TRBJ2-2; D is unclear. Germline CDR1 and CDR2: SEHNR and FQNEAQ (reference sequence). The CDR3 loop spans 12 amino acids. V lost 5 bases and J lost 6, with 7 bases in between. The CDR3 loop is CASSQVPGELFF. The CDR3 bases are TGTGCCAGCAGCCAAGTCCCCGGGGAGCTGTTTTTT.

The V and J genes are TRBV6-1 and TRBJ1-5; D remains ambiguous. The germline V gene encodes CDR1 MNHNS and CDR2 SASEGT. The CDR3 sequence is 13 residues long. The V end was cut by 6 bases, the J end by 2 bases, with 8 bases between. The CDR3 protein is CASRGEGNQPQHF. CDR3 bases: TGTGCCAGCAGGGGCGAGGGCAATCAGCCCCAGCATTTT.

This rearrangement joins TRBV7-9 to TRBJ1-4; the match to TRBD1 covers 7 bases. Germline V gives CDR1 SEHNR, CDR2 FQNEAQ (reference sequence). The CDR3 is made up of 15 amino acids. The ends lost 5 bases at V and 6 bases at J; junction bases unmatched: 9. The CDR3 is CASSPYRGGDEKLFF. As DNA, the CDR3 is TGTGCCAGCAGCCCCTACAGGGGAGGGGATGAAAAACTGTTTTTT.

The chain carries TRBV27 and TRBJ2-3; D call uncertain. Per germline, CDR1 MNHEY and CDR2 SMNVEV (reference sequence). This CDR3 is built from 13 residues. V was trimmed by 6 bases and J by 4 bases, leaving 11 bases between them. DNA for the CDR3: TGTGCCAGCAGCCCACTATGGTCAGATACGCAGTATTTT. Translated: CASSPLWSDTQYF.

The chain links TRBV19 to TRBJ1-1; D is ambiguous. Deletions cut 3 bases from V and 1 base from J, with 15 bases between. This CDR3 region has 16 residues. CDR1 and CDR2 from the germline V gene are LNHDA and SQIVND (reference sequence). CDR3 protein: CASSMEADYKNTEAFF. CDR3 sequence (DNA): TGTGCCAGTAGTATGGAGGCCGATTACAAGAACACTGAAGCTTTCTTT. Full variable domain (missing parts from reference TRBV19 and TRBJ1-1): DGGITQSPKYLFRKEGQNVTLSCEQNLNHDAMYWYRQDPGQGLRLIYYSQIVNDFQKGDIAEGYSVSREKKESFPLTVTSAQKNPTAFYLCASSMEADYKNTEAFFGQGTRLTVV.

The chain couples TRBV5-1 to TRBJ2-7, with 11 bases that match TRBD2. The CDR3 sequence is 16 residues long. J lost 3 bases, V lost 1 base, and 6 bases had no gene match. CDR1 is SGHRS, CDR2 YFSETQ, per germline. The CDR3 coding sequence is TGCGCCAGCAGCTTGCCTAGCGGGGGGTCCTTCTACGAGCAGTACTTC. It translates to CASSLPSGGSFYEQYF.

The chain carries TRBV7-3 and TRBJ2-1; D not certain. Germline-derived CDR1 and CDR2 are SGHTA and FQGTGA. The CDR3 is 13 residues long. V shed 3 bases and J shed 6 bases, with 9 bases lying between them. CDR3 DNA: TGTGCCAGCAGCTTCCAGCCCGGCAATGAGCAGTTCTTC. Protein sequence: CASSFQPGNEQFF.